The next 22 T cell receptor beta chains were all read from a single sample in a study of breast tumors, draining lymph nodes, adjacent tissues. MiXCR, run by TCRdb on the multiplex PCR reads, gives a single entry per CDR3 protein. The sample consists of about 110,000 distinct CDR3 sequences, about 29% of them appearing once. The lymph nodes were axillary draining lymph nodes from breast cancer patients. The sequenced material came from axillary lymph node tissue. The receptors were sampled from a female donor with breast cancer. Some clones in this sample may be carry-over from other donors' samples.

This clonotype was observed at least ten times. The chain links TRBV19 to TRBJ1-5; D is possibly TRBD1 (5 bases). Germline loops: CDR1 LNHDA, CDR2 SQIVND (reference sequence). Trimming took off 4 bases at V and 0 bases at J, with 25 bases between the two ends. This CDR3 contains 20 residues. The CDR3 sequence: CASSNFRGPARGYSNQPQHF. CDR3 nucleotide sequence: TGTGCCAGTAGTAACTTCCGGGGCCCAGCAAGGGGATATAGCAATCAGCCCCAGCATTTT.

This clonotype was counted many times. The chain couples TRBV28 to TRBJ2-1; D call uncertain. The CDR3 length is 14 residues. Germline V gene lookup returns CDR1 MDHEN and CDR2 SYDVKM. V dropped 7 bases and J dropped 2 bases, with 12 bases sitting between them. The CDR3 nucleotides are TGTGCCAGCATCGGGTCCATGCCCTACAATGAGCAGTTCTTC. This gives the protein CASIGSMPYNEQFF.

This clonotype was seen many times. The genes are TRBV19 and TRBJ2-3, with 10 bases lining up with TRBD2. This CDR3 comprises 23 residues. CDR1 is LNHDA, CDR2 SQIVND, per germline (reference sequence). Unmatched junction bases numbered 25, after V lost 4 bases and J lost 0 bases. CDR3 nucleotides: TGTGCCAGTAGTACCGTCCGGGACATAAAGCTTTCTAGCGGGGGCCTAAGCACAGATACGCAGTATTTT. Residues: CASSTVRDIKLSSGGLSTDTQYF.

This chain links TRBV5-6 with TRBJ1-2, with 9 bases lining up with TRBD1. This CDR3 has 16 amino acids. With V trimmed by 4 bases and J by 8 bases, 15 bases remained unmatched. Germline V gene lookup returns CDR1 SGHDT and CDR2 YYEEEE. CDR3 in amino acids: CASSTTGQGLGLGYTF. As DNA, the CDR3 is TGTGCCAGCAGCACAACGGGACAGGGACTTGGCCTAGGCTACACCTTC. Based on the CDR3 plus reference TRBV5-6 and TRBJ1-2, the full variable domain is DAGVTQSPTHLIKTRGQQVTLRCSPKSGHDTVSWYQQALGQGPQFIFQYYEEEERQRGNFPDRFSGHQFPNYSSELNVNALLLGDSALYLCASSTTGQGLGLGYTFGSGTRLTVV.

The CDR3: CASSPGGHQPQHF. CDR3 DNA sequence: TGCGCCAGCAGCCCAGGGGGGCATCAGCCCCAGCATTTT. This sequence joins TRBV5-1 and TRBJ1-5; TRBD1 matches 7 bases. Germline-derived CDR1 and CDR2 are SGHRS and YFSETQ. Germline trimming cut 4 bases from V and 5 bases from J; bases unmatched to any gene: 3. The CDR3 has 13 residues.

This clonotype was observed at least ten times. A much bigger clone sits one base away, suggesting this may be a read error. The rearrangement uses TRBV15 and TRBJ2-7, with a weak D call TRBD1 (7 bases). The germline CDR1 and CDR2 sequences are LNHNV and YYDKDF (reference sequence). The CDR3 is made up of 12 amino acids. CDR3 bases: TGTGCCGCCAGCAGAGGAGGGGGCCAGCAGTACTTC. Protein: CAASRGGGQQYF.

In this sample, this clonotype turned up many times. This chain uses TRBV19 with TRBJ1-5; TRBD1 agrees at 8 bases. In germline, CDR1 is LNHDA, CDR2 SQIVND (reference sequence). V was clipped by 6 bases and J by 6 bases; unmatched bases: 4. CDR3 length: 13 amino acids. For the CDR3, the DNA is TGTGCCAGTAGGGGACAGGTTAGTCAGCCCCAGCATTTT. This gives the protein CASRGQVSQPQHF.

V gene TRBV29-1 combines with J gene TRBJ1-2, with 7 bases fitting TRBD1. Germline CDR1 is SQVTM and CDR2 is ANQGSEA. Losses at the gene ends were 8 bases for V and 3 bases for J; bases not matched to a gene: 6. The CDR3 spans 12 residues. The CDR3 region has the DNA TGCAGCTTGGAACAGGGGCACTATGGCTACACCTTC. Protein: CSLEQGHYGYTF.

This clonotype was recorded many times. The chain recombines TRBV5-8 with TRBJ2-2; 7 bases map to TRBD1. V lost 2 bases to trimming and J lost 0 bases; unmatched junction nucleotides: 7. CDR1 is SGHTS, CDR2 YDEGEE, per germline. CDR3 length: 17 amino acids. CDR3 region: CASSLKGQAPNTGELFF. CDR3 coding DNA: TGTGCCAGCAGCTTAAAAGGACAGGCACCGAACACCGGGGAGCTGTTTTTT. The full variable domain, rest sourced from reference TRBV5-8 and TRBJ2-2, is EAGVTQSPTHLIKTRGQQATLRCSPISGHTSVYWYQQALGLGLQFLLWYDEGEERNRGNFPPRFSGRQFPNYSSELNVNALELEDSALYLCASSLKGQAPNTGELFFGEGSRLTVL.

V is TRBV2 and J is TRBJ2-2, with unresolved D. This CDR3 contains 13 residues. Germline V gene data show CDR1 as SNHLY and CDR2 as FYNNEI. The germline V and J ends were trimmed by 7 bases and 7 bases, with 13 bases remaining between them. CDR3 sequence reads: CASTLFVGGELFF. The CDR3 DNA follows: TGTGCCAGCACCCTATTTGTTGGCGGGGAGCTGTTTTTT.

The table lists this clonotype with many counts. The chain combines TRBV6-5 with TRBJ1-5, with D tentatively TRBD1 (5 bases). The CDR3 is made up of 13 amino acids. The V and J ends lost 5 bases and 6 bases respectively, with 11 bases between them. In germline, CDR1 is MNHEY, CDR2 SVGAGI. CDR3 bases: TGTGCCAGCAGTCCCCGGGGCATTCAGCCCCAGCATTTT. Translated: CASSPRGIQPQHF.

This clonotype turned up a few times. A single base separates this from a much larger clone, so it may be a read error. The chain employs TRBV12-3 or TRBV12-4 and TRBJ1-5; D not resolved. V shed 3 bases and J shed 5 bases, with 11 bases lying between them. The CDR3 is 14 residues long. CDR3 protein: CASSFSSLDQPQHF. The DNA for the CDR3 is TGTGCCAGCAGTTTCTCGTCCCTGGATCAGCCCCAGCATTTT.

This clonotype was seen repeatedly, ten times or more. Sequence at one end of the junction differs from germline and may be a read error. The chain recombines TRBV7-7 with TRBJ2-7; 9 nucleotides match TRBD2. Per germline, CDR1 SSHAT and CDR2 FNYEAQ (reference sequence). The CDR3 runs to 15 residues. The CDR3 sequence: CASSPGTSRTYEQYF. For the CDR3, the DNA is TGTGCTAGCAGCCCGGGGACTAGCCGCACCTACGAGCAGTACTTC.

Concerning this clonotype: This may stem from a read error, because a much larger clone lies one nucleotide away. No conserved phenylalanine or tryptophan ends this CDR3, so it is likely a read error. The chain recombines TRBV19 with TRBJ2-7; D is tentatively TRBD1 or TRBD2 (6 bases each). CDR1 is LNHDA and CDR2 is SQIVND in the germline V gene (reference sequence). CDR3 size: 16 residues. The ends were cut back, 5 bases at V and 2 bases at J, with 19 bases in the middle. The CDR3 region is CASSPTGGGHTYEQYS. CDR3 sequence (DNA): TGTGCCAGTAGTCCCACCGGTGGGGGGCACACCTACGAGCAGTACTCC.

In this sample, this clonotype turned up many times. This chain joins TRBV19 and TRBJ1-2, with TRBD1 matching 8 bases. After removal of 8 bases from V and 3 bases from J, the junction contained 5 bases not matched to a gene. Germline V gene lookup returns CDR1 LNHDA and CDR2 SQIVND (reference sequence). The CDR3 covers 13 residues. The CDR3 reads CASGQGLYYGYTF. The DNA of the CDR3 is TGTGCCAGTGGACAGGGTTTATACTATGGCTACACCTTC.

This sequence joins TRBV20-1 and TRBJ1-6, with D possibly TRBD1 on 6 matching bases. The CDR3 is 15 residues long. Germline lookup yields CDR1 DFQATT and CDR2 SNEGSKA (reference sequence). V shed 2 bases and J shed 4 bases, with 12 bases lying between them. In DNA, the CDR3 is TGCAGTGCTAGAAGGGGGGTCGGTTATAATTCACCCCTCCACTTT. Its protein product is CSARRGVGYNSPLHF.

This clonotype was seen many times. The CDR3 spells CASSRSQETQYF. CDR3 nucleotide sequence: TGTGCCAGCAGTCGGAGTCAAGAGACCCAGTACTTC. V is TRBV6-6 and J is TRBJ2-5; unclear D gene. This CDR3 has 12 residues. CDR1 and CDR2 (germline): MNHNY, SVGAGI (reference sequence). V lost 5 bases and J 2 bases, leaving 6 bases between the germline ends.

Many counts were recorded for this clonotype. The rearrangement links TRBV19 to TRBJ1-5, with D maybe TRBD1 (6 bases). Germline V gene lookup returns CDR1 LNHDA and CDR2 SQIVND (reference sequence). The CDR3 length is 15 residues. The V end lost 7 bases, the J end lost 0 bases, and 13 bases lay between the germline ends. CDR3: CASTGVGYSNQPQHF. CDR3 coding DNA: TGTGCCAGTACAGGGGTGGGCTATAGCAATCAGCCCCAGCATTTT.

Comment on this clonotype: A much larger clone sits a single nucleotide away, making a read error possible. The gene calls are TRBV5-1 and TRBJ2-5; no clear D gene. The CDR3 length is 14 residues. Germline CDR1 and CDR2: SGHRS and YFSETQ. DNA of the CDR3: TGCGCCAGCAGCTCGTGGCAGAGAGAAGACACCCAGTACTTC. It specifies CASSSWQREDTQYF.

This clonotype has a count of ten or more. Being one base from a much bigger clone, this may be a read error. The chain couples TRBV20-1 to TRBJ2-1; 11 nucleotides agree with TRBD2. The CDR3 covers 15 residues. From germline, CDR1 is DFQATT and CDR2 SNEGSKA (reference sequence). CDR3 sequence (DNA): TGCGGTGCTTCTACAACTAGCGGGAGAGGAGATGAGCAGTTCTTC. Amino acids: CGASTTSGRGDEQFF.

Comments on this clonotype: The DNA is left out, because the CDR3 cannot be placed on it with certainty; the CDR3 is given as TCRdb lists it. The V call is TRBV2, the J call TRBJ2-2; whether TRBD2, the table's D call, matches the DNA was not checked. The CDR3 has 19 residues if both end residues are counted. CDR1 and CDR2 (germline): SNHLY, FYNNEI. The chain's CDR3 is CASRSGNPSYEQYFGDLFF.

This clonotype was counted ten times or more. The gene calls are TRBV6-5 and TRBJ1-4; TRBD1 is a possible D gene (5 bases). Germline CDR1 is MNHEY and CDR2 is SVGAGI. V was cut by 5 bases and J by 5 bases, with 12 bases left in between. The CDR3 length is 14 residues. The chain's CDR3 is CASSGDGKNEKLFF. In DNA, the CDR3 is TGTGCCAGCAGTGGGGACGGAAAAAATGAAAAACTGTTTTTT.